These T cell receptor beta chains were read from a single sample in a study of cytomegalovirus exposure and HLA in healthy donors. Sequencing was performed with immunoSEQ multiplex PCR; in TCRdb, only in-frame clones are kept and a portion is missing. The sample lists some 200,000 clones; more than 65% were seen once. Specimen: PBMCs. These receptors were collected from a woman in her 30s in good health and CMV-seronegative. The CDR3 runs from the conserved cysteine through the conserved F or W. D genes are given only for firm matches. Expanded clones get a size class; other rows say once, few or many, or leave the size out.

v_call	clone_size	j_call	d_call	cdr3_nt	cdr3_aa
TRBV20-1	-	TRBJ2-1	-	TGCAGTGCTACCCGTATCGAGCAGTTCTTC	CSATRIEQFF
TRBV7-9	-	TRBJ2-7	TRBD1	TGTGCCAGCAGCCTCGGACAGGGGATCTACGAGCAGTACTTC	CASSLGQGIYEQYF
TRBV29-1	-	TRBJ1-2	TRBD1	TGCAGCGTTGACTTTGGGACAGGGGGGAACTATGGCTACACCTTC	CSVDFGTGGNYGYTF
TRBV10-3	-	TRBJ2-1	-	TGTGCCATCAGACAGGGATCTTCCTACAATGAGCAGTTCTTC	CAIRQGSSYNEQFF
TRBV7-8	-	TRBJ2-3	-	TGTGCCAGCAGCTCGGCGCGGAGGGAGAAGGATACGCAGTATTTT	CASSSARREKDTQYF
TRBV5-3	-	TRBJ2-7	-	TGTGCCAGAAGCCCGTTCTACGAGCAGTACTTC	CARSPFYEQYF
TRBV29-1	-	TRBJ2-5	-	TGCAGCGCCCGTCTTGAGACCCAGTACTTC	CSARLETQYF
TRBV10-2	few	TRBJ2-1	TRBD2	TGCGCCAGCAGTGAGCCATTAGCGGGAAGGAGTATCAATGAGCAGTTCTTC	CASSEPLAGRSINEQFF
TRBV2	-	TRBJ2-1	TRBD2	TGTGCCAGCAGTACTAGCGGGGACTCCTACAATGAGCAGTTCTTC	CASSTSGDSYNEQFF
TRBV14	few	TRBJ1-2	-	TGTGCCAGCAGCCTACCGGGGAACTATGGCTACACCTTC	CASSLPGNYGYTF
TRBV23-1	-	TRBJ2-2	-	TGCGCCAGCAGTCAATCCTATGGACAGAACACCGGGGAGCTGTTTTTT	CASSQSYGQNTGELFF
TRBV5-1	once	TRBJ1-2	TRBD1	TGCGCCAGCAGCTTGCCAGGGACAGGCAATGGCTACACCTTC	CASSLPGTGNGYTF
TRBV27	-	TRBJ1-2	-	TGTGCCAGCAGTTTATTAGGCGACGGAGCCTATGGCTACACCTTC	CASSLLGDGAYGYTF
TRBV7-9	-	TRBJ1-5	-	TGTTCCAGCAGCTACACAGGGATGCCCCAGCATTTT	CSSSYTGMPQHF
TRBV7-2	-	TRBJ1-2	TRBD1	TGTGCCAGCAGCCGGACAGGGGGCTATGGCTACACCTTC	CASSRTGGYGYTF
TRBV18	-	TRBJ1-1	-	TGTGCCAGCTCACGTAGCGGAATGAACACTGAAGCTTTCTTT	CASSRSGMNTEAFF
TRBV9	-	TRBJ2-2	TRBD2	TGTGCCAGCCGGGGGGGGACTAGCGGGAGTTGGAACACCGGGGAGCTGTTTTTT	CASRGGTSGSWNTGELFF
TRBV2	-	TRBJ2-3	-	TGTGCCAGCAGTGGCCAGTTAACAGATACGCAGTATTTT	CASSGQLTDTQYF
TRBV27	-	TRBJ1-5	-	TGTGCCAGCAGTACGACGAGTTTCACTATGAGTGGCAATCAGCCCCAGCATTTT	CASSTTSFTMSGNQPQHF
TRBV7-9	once	TRBJ2-7	TRBD1	TGTTCCAGCAACCAGGGGGCCGGTATAACGTCCTACGAGCAGTACTTC	CSSNQGAGITSYEQYF
TRBV2	-	TRBJ2-5	-	TGCGCCAGCGTTTGGTCCGTTCGGGAGACCCAGTACTTC	CASVWSVRETQYF
TRBV9	-	TRBJ2-2	TRBD1	TGTGCCAGCAGCGCCGGACAGGGGCGGGGGACCGGGGAGCTGTTTTTT	CASSAGQGRGTGELFF
TRBV5-1	-	TRBJ2-7	-	TGCGCCAGCAGCTTGGAAGAGGGGGACAAGACCTACGAGCAGTACTTC	CASSLEEGDKTYEQYF
TRBV7-2	-	TRBJ2-2	-	TGTGCCAGCAGCTTAGGGCTGTTGGTCGGCAGGGGGGACACCGGGGAGCTGTTTTTT	CASSLGLLVGRGDTGELFF
TRBV7-2	-	TRBJ2-7	-	TGTGCCAGCAGCCCGCGGGGATCCGCCCTCGAGCAGTACTTC	CASSPRGSALEQYF
TRBV19	-	TRBJ1-3	-	TGTGCCAGTAATACAGGGACTGGAAACACCATATATTTT	CASNTGTGNTIYF
TRBV4-3	few	TRBJ1-2	-	TGCGCCAGCAGCCAAGGTAGTGACTATGGCTACACCTTC	CASSQGSDYGYTF
TRBV18	-	TRBJ1-2	TRBD1	TGTGCCAGCTCATTGACAGGGGGCGTCCGGAACGATGGCTACACCTTC	CASSLTGGVRNDGYTF
TRBV29-1	-	TRBJ2-3	-	TGCAGCGTCGCTCCTGTTGTAACAGGGACGGTCGGGTATACGCAGTATTTT	CSVAPVVTGTVGYTQYF
TRBV4-3	-	TRBJ2-7	-	TGCGCCAGCAGCCAAGATTCGCAGGGATTACTCTCCTACGAGCAGTACTTC	CASSQDSQGLLSYEQYF
TRBV11-2	-	TRBJ2-3	-	TGTGCCAGCAGCTACCGTCCGGGAGGCACAGATACGCAGTATTTT	CASSYRPGGTDTQYF
TRBV6-6	-	TRBJ2-2	TRBD1	TGTGCCAGCAGTTACCGGACAGGGACGAACACCGGGGAGCTGTTTTTT	CASSYRTGTNTGELFF
TRBV4-3	-	TRBJ1-4	TRBD1	TGCGCCAGCAGCCAACCCCTCGGGACAGGGCGGGAAAAACTGTTTTTT	CASSQPLGTGREKLFF
TRBV29-1	-	TRBJ1-3	TRBD1	TGCAGCGTTGACCTAACAGGGGGCTCTGGAAACACCATATATTTT	CSVDLTGGSGNTIYF
TRBV7-2	-	TRBJ2-1	-	TGTGCCAGCAGCTTAGACTACCCGACCGTTAATGAGCAGTTCTTC	CASSLDYPTVNEQFF
TRBV19	-	TRBJ2-2	-	TGTGCCAGTAGTACCTCCTGGGCGGGAAGCACCGGGGAGCTGTTTTTT	CASSTSWAGSTGELFF
TRBV27	-	TRBJ2-3	-	TGTGCCAGCACTACGGCGGGGTCTATGCAGTATTTT	CASTTAGSMQYF
TRBV2	-	TRBJ1-2	TRBD1	TGTGCCAGCAGCCCAGACAGGGGGCTTCAAGGCTACACCTTC	CASSPDRGLQGYTF
TRBV5-5	-	TRBJ1-2	-	TGTGCCAGCAGCCGGGATGGCGGGCCCCGCTCCTATGGCTACACCTTC	CASSRDGGPRSYGYTF
TRBV28	-	TRBJ1-3	-	TGTGCCAGCAGTTTTGGCCAACGCACCATATATTTT	CASSFGQRTIYF
TRBV4-1	-	TRBJ1-2	TRBD1	TGCGCCAGCAGCCAAGGGACAGGCTATGGCTACACCTTC	CASSQGTGYGYTF